One and the same sample provided the 3 T cell receptor beta chains below, sequenced in a study of identical twins. TCRdb reprocessed the 5' RACE reads with MiXCR, giving one entry per CDR3 protein. The sample contains about 730,000 distinct CDR3 sequences, 21% of which appear only once. These sequences were also reported in another study, on T cells expressing NK-cell markers.

Sequenced input: PBMCs. The receptors here all came from a woman aged 18-29 years in good health.

The chain employs TRBV6-1 and TRBJ2-7; D perhaps matches TRBD1 (6 bases). This CDR3 region has 17 residues. With 1 base removed from V and 7 bases from J, the gap between germline ends came to 23 bases. Germline loops: CDR1 MNHNS, CDR2 SASEGT. The CDR3 spells CASSEGVRDIRYREQYF. In DNA, the CDR3 is TGTGCCAGCAGTGAAGGGGTCCGGGACATTAGGTATCGAGAGCAGTACTTC.

This clonotype has ten or more counts. The chain has TRBV3-1 and TRBJ1-2; no clear D. From germline, CDR1 is LGHDT and CDR2 YNNKEL (reference sequence). The length of the CDR3 is 14 residues. Trimming cost V 3 bases and J 3 bases, with 11 bases left between them. The CDR3: CASSHLHRDYGYTF. CDR3 nucleotides: TGTGCCAGCAGCCATCTCCATCGGGACTATGGCTACACCTTC. The full variable domain, completed using reference TRBV3-1 and TRBJ1-2, is DTAVSQTPKYLVTQMGNDKSIKCEQNLGHDTMYWYKQDSKKFLKIMFSYNNKELIINETVPNRFSPKSPDKAHLNLHINSLELGDSAVYFCASSHLHRDYGYTFGSGTRLTVV.

This clonotype appeared a single time. V is TRBV25-1 and J is TRBJ1-2; no clear D. Trimming took off 4 bases at V and 2 bases at J, with 5 bases between the two ends. The CDR3 runs 12 residues. Germline lookup yields CDR1 MGHDK and CDR2 SYGVNS. Here the CDR3 reads CASSAANYGYTF. The CDR3, as DNA: TGTGCCAGCAGTGCTGCAAACTATGGCTACACCTTC.